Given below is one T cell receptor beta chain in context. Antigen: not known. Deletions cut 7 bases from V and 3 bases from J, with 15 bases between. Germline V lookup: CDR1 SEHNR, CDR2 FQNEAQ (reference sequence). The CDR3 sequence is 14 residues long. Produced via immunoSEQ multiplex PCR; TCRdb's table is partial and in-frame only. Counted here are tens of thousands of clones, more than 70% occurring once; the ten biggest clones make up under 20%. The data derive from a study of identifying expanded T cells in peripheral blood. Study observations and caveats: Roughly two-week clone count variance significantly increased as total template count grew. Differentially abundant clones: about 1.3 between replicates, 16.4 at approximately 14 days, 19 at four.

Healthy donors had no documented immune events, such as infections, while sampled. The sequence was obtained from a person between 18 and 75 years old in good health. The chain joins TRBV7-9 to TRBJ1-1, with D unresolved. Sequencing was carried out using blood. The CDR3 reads CASTTAGRDTEAFF. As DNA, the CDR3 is TGTGCCAGCACCACGGCGGGAAGGGACACTGAAGCTTTCTTT.